Presented here are 31 T cell receptor beta chains from one specimen sequenced in a study of blood T cell repertoires in COVID-19. Sequenced by immunoSEQ multiplex PCR; TCRdb stores in-frame clones only, minus some. The profile shows 95,000 to 120,000 clones, approximately 91% of them singletons. The sample comprised peripheral blood. These receptors were obtained from a woman between 70 and 85 years old who had recovered from COVID-19.

The chain is built from TRBV28 and TRBJ2-5; 15 bases map to TRBD2. J gave up 6 bases and V 2 bases, and 4 bases lay outside the gene matches. Looked up from germline, CDR1 is MDHEN and CDR2 is SYDVKM. The CDR3 loop spans 16 amino acids. For the CDR3, the DNA is TGTGCCAGCAGTTTACGGACTAGCGGGGGGGCGAAGACCCAGTACTTC. Amino acids: CASSLRTSGGAKTQYF.

This chain uses TRBV3-1 (or the pseudogene TRBV3-2) with TRBJ1-4; 8 positions match TRBD1. V gave up 5 bases and J gave up 2 bases; unmatched junction bases: 4. There are 15 residues in the CDR3. Germline CDR1 is LGHDT and CDR2 is YNNKEL (reference sequence). CDR3 loop: CASSKRDRTNEKLFF. As DNA, the CDR3 is TGTGCCAGCAGCAAACGGGACAGGACTAATGAAAAACTGTTTTTT.

The CDR3 DNA follows: TGCGCCAGCAGCCCCCAAGACAGGGTGAACACTGAAGCTTTCTTT. Its translation is CASSPQDRVNTEAFF. The V and J genes are TRBV5-1 and TRBJ1-1; 7 bases align to TRBD1. Germline lookup yields CDR1 SGHRS and CDR2 YFSETQ. With 4 bases clipped from V and 0 bases from J, the junction kept 6 bases outside the gene matches. CDR3 size: 15 residues. The whole variable domain, filled in from reference TRBV5-1 and TRBJ1-1, reads KAGVTQTPRYLIKTRGQQVTLSCSPISGHRSVSWYQQTPGQGLQFLFEYFSETQRNKGNFPGRFSGRQFSNSRSEMNVSTLELGDSALYLCASSPQDRVNTEAFFGQGTRLTVV.

The J gene is TRBJ1-5, the V gene TRBV5-1, with 8 bases aligning to TRBD1. The CDR3 runs to 14 residues. Trimming took 1 base from V and 5 from J; bases not matched to a gene: 2. Germline-derived CDR1 and CDR2 are SGHRS and YFSETQ. The CDR3 DNA follows: TGCGCCAGCAGCTTGATGACAGGGGATCAGCCCCAGCATTTT. Translation gives CASSLMTGDQPQHF.

The chain employs TRBV15 and TRBJ2-1; 7 bases agree with TRBD1. V shed 11 bases and J 2 bases; nucleotides not matched to a gene: 12. The germline gives CDR1 LNHNV, CDR2 YYDKDF (reference sequence). The CDR3 contains 15 residues. The DNA of the CDR3 is TGTGCCTCGGCCGCCGGGACAGACCCCTACAATGAGCAGTTCTTC. It encodes CASAAGTDPYNEQFF.

The table lists this clone with a count of one. V is TRBV2 and J is TRBJ2-5, with a tentative D call TRBD2 (5 bases). The V gene lost 6 bases and the J gene lost 5 bases, with 13 bases spanning the gap. CDR1 SNHLY and CDR2 FYNNEI come from the germline V gene. The CDR3 is 13 amino acids. CDR3 loop: CASRPGEFETQYF. CDR3 DNA: TGTGCCAGCAGGCCCGGGGAGTTCGAGACCCAGTACTTC.

The J gene is TRBJ2-7, the V gene TRBV14, with 9 bases lining up with TRBD2. The germline V gene has CDR1 SGHDN and CDR2 FVKESK. This CDR3 is 14 amino acids long. With V trimmed by 6 bases and J by 6 bases, 9 bases remained unmatched. For the CDR3, the DNA is TGTGCCAGCAGTCCAGCGGGACTAGCACGCGAGCAGTACTTC. It is translated as CASSPAGLAREQYF.

The chain carries TRBV6-5 and TRBJ2-7, with D uncertain. Trimming cost V 4 bases and J 0 bases, with 13 bases left between them. Germline loops: CDR1 MNHEY, CDR2 SVGAGI. CDR3 length: 15 residues. CDR3 residues: CASSSVPPSSYEQYF. The CDR3 nucleotides read TGTGCCAGCAGTTCCGTTCCCCCTAGCTCCTACGAGCAGTACTTC.

This sequence joins TRBV30 and TRBJ1-5, with D maybe TRBD1 (6 bases). The CDR3 loop spans 13 amino acids. The V and J ends lost 3 bases and 7 bases respectively, with 13 bases between them. CDR1 is GTSNPN, CDR2 SVGIG, per germline (reference sequence). Written as DNA, the CDR3 is TGTGCCTGGAGCTTCACAGGGAACCAGCCCCAGCATTTT. Its translation is CAWSFTGNQPQHF.

The rearrangement uses TRBV2 and TRBJ2-2, with 7 bases matching TRBD2. The germline gives CDR1 SNHLY, CDR2 FYNNEI. CDR3 size: 15 residues. V was pared by 5 bases and J by 6 bases, with 9 bases of the junction left unmatched. The CDR3 nucleotides read TGTGCCAGCAGTCAGCGGGGCCCAGCTGCCGGGGAGCTGTTTTTT. Translated, it gives CASSQRGPAAGELFF.

This chain uses TRBV7-3 with TRBJ2-3; possibly TRBD2 for D (7 bases). Trimming left V 0 bases short and J 6 bases short, with 22 bases between. The CDR3 consists of 18 residues. Germline assignment: CDR1 SGHTA and CDR2 FQGTGA. The CDR3 spells CASSLTGAGGGRRDTQYF. The CDR3 region has the DNA TGTGCCAGCAGCTTAACGGGTGCGGGCGGGGGCCGTAGGGATACGCAGTATTTT.

The rearrangement links TRBV5-1 to TRBJ1-2; D gene unclear. Trimming cost V 0 bases and J 6 bases, with 12 bases left between them. This CDR3 comprises 14 residues. Germline V gene lookup returns CDR1 SGHRS and CDR2 YFSETQ. The CDR3 sequence is CASSLERVPDGYTF. As DNA, the CDR3 is TGCGCCAGCAGCTTGGAGCGTGTCCCTGATGGCTACACCTTC.

The V gene is TRBV4-1, the J gene TRBJ2-1; 12 nucleotides align to TRBD2. V shed 3 bases, J shed 9 bases, and the junction held 0 bases outside the gene matches. Per germline, CDR1 MGHRA and CDR2 YSYEKL. The CDR3 has 13 amino acids. CDR3 sequence (DNA): TGCGCCAGCAGCCAGGGACTAGCGGGTGAGCAGTTCTTC. Amino acid sequence: CASSQGLAGEQFF.

This chain links TRBV10-3 with TRBJ2-3; tentative D call: TRBD2 (7 bases). Trimming cost V 10 bases and J 0 bases, with 17 bases left between them. Germline lookup yields CDR1 ENHRY and CDR2 SYGVKD. This CDR3 is built from 15 residues. CDR3 residues: CATQAGQGSTDTQYF. Here the CDR3 DNA reads TGTGCCACCCAAGCGGGGCAGGGGAGCACAGATACGCAGTATTTT.

V is TRBV4-2 and J is TRBJ2-1; 8 nucleotides match TRBD2. With 5 bases clipped from V and 6 bases from J, the junction kept 15 bases outside the gene matches. CDR3 size: 17 residues. CDR1 and CDR2 (germline): LGHNA, YNFKEQ. The chain's CDR3 is CASSLGLAGTNLNEQFF. The CDR3 nucleotides read TGTGCCAGCAGCTTAGGGCTAGCGGGCACTAATCTCAATGAGCAGTTCTTC.

V is TRBV12-3 or TRBV12-4 and J is TRBJ1-4; TRBD1 is a possible D gene (6 bases). Trimming took off 11 bases at V and 3 bases at J, with 13 bases between the two ends. The CDR3 length is 13 residues. CDR3 coding DNA: TGTGCCTCATACAGGGTGGCTAATGAAAAACTGTTTTTT. This codes for CASYRVANEKLFF.

The chain recombines TRBV20-1 with TRBJ1-6; D uncertain. Germline CDR1 reads DFQATT; CDR2 reads SNEGSKA (reference sequence). Trimming took off 5 bases at V and 7 bases at J, with 6 bases between the two ends. The CDR3 consists of 11 residues. The CDR3 DNA is TGCAGTGCTGGACTGAATTCACCCCTCCACTTT. Its protein product is CSAGLNSPLHF.

This chain joins TRBV6-1 and TRBJ2-7, with 8 nucleotides matching TRBD2. V lost 4 bases, J lost 5 bases, and 13 bases stayed unmatched. Germline V gives CDR1 MNHNS, CDR2 SASEGT. The CDR3 runs to 16 residues. This CDR3 reads CASSVLIRGGTDEQYF. The CDR3, as DNA: TGTGCCAGCAGTGTCCTCATACGGGGGGGTACCGACGAGCAGTACTTC.

This clone was counted a single time. As DNA, the CDR3 is TGTGCCAGCAGCTTAACAGGCGCGGGAGGCGGGGATGAGCAGTTCTTC. This gives the protein CASSLTGAGGGDEQFF. The chain carries TRBV7-3 and TRBJ2-1; 8 bases match TRBD2. With 0 bases clipped from V and 8 bases from J, the junction kept 9 bases outside the gene matches. Germline assignment: CDR1 SGHTA and CDR2 FQGTGA. The CDR3 totals 16 residues.

The chain carries TRBV11-2 and TRBJ2-1, with TRBD2 identical over 14 bases. The CDR3 spans 18 residues. Germline V gene sequence: CDR1 SGHAT, CDR2 FQNNGV. With 4 bases clipped from V and 4 bases from J, the junction kept 9 bases outside the gene matches. Written as DNA, the CDR3 is TGTGCCAGCAGCTCCTTAGGGACTAGCGGGGGTACATACAATGAGCAGTTCTTC. It specifies CASSSLGTSGGTYNEQFF.

The V call is TRBV6-2 or TRBV6-3, the J call TRBJ1-1, with 7 bases fitting TRBD1. V was pared by 5 bases and J by 2 bases, with 8 bases of the junction left unmatched. The CDR3 totals 15 residues. Germline CDR1 reads MNHEY; CDR2 reads SVGEGT. CDR3 loop: CASSAHRGSNTEAFF. Written as DNA, the CDR3 is TGTGCCAGCAGTGCGCACAGGGGAAGCAACACTGAAGCTTTCTTT.

Only a few counts were recorded for this clone. The genes are TRBV20-1 and TRBJ2-7; no clear D. The CDR3 loop spans 11 amino acids. The germline V gene encodes CDR1 DFQATT and CDR2 SNEGSKA (reference sequence). V shed 7 bases and J shed 2 bases, with 9 bases lying between them. The CDR3: CSVSAPYEQYF. For the CDR3, the DNA is TGCAGTGTAAGCGCACCCTACGAGCAGTACTTC.

Only a few counts were recorded for this clone. The rearrangement links TRBV7-9 to TRBJ2-3; D unclear. This CDR3 contains 14 residues. Trimming took off 3 bases at V and 0 bases at J, with 7 bases between the two ends. CDR1 is SEHNR and CDR2 is FQNEAQ in the germline V gene (reference sequence). The CDR3 region is CASSFTGSTDTQYF. The DNA for the CDR3 is TGTGCCAGCAGCTTTACCGGGAGCACAGATACGCAGTATTTT.

V gene TRBV18 combines with J gene TRBJ1-2, with D possibly matching TRBD1 (5 bases). The CDR3 totals 13 residues. Germline CDR1 KGHSH, CDR2 LQKENI. The ends were cut back, 1 base at V and 2 bases at J, with 5 bases in the middle. The CDR3 reads CASSPQGNYGYTF. The CDR3 nucleotides read TGTGCCAGCTCACCACAGGGGAACTATGGCTACACCTTC. The complete variable domain, with remaining parts taken from reference TRBV18 and TRBJ1-2, reads NAGVMQNPRHLVRRRGQEARLRCSPMKGHSHVYWYRQLPEEGLKFMVYLQKENIIDESGMPKERFSAEFPKEGPSILRIQQVVRGDSAAYFCASSPQGNYGYTFGSGTRLTVV.

The V call is TRBV4-3, the J call TRBJ1-1; D perhaps matches TRBD1 (6 bases). The CDR3 spans 16 residues. V lost 0 bases and J lost 5, with 16 bases in between. Germline-derived CDR1 and CDR2 are LGHNA and YSLEER. The CDR3 here is CASSQEYGGGRTEAFF. CDR3 nucleotide sequence: TGCGCCAGCAGCCAAGAATACGGGGGCGGGAGGACTGAAGCTTTCTTT.

This chain's CDR3 is CASSPGGGFNNQPQHF. Here the CDR3 DNA reads TGTGCCAGCAGCCCGGGTGGGGGGTTTAACAATCAGCCCCAGCATTTT. The chain joins TRBV9 to TRBJ1-5; a weak D match, TRBD1 (5 bases). The CDR3 contains 16 residues. In germline, CDR1 is SGDLS, CDR2 YYNGEE. V lost 4 bases, J lost 3 bases, and 17 bases lay in between. Combining the CDR3 with reference TRBV9 and TRBJ1-5 gives the whole variable domain DSGVTQTPKHLITATGQRVTLRCSPRSGDLSVYWYQQSLDQGLQFLIQYYNGEERAKGNILERFSAQQFPDLHSELNLSSLELGDSALYFCASSPGGGFNNQPQHFGDGTRLSIL.

This clone was detected many times. The rearrangement links TRBV6-4 to TRBJ2-6, with a possible D match to TRBD2 (6 bases). The CDR3 is 15 residues long. With 8 bases removed from V and 4 bases from J, the gap between germline ends came to 15 bases. In germline, CDR1 is MRHNA, CDR2 SNTAGT. The CDR3 spells CASSPEGAGANVLTF. The CDR3 coding sequence is TGTGCCAGCTCCCCGGAGGGTGCGGGGGCCAACGTCCTGACTTTC.

This chain connects TRBV7-9 to TRBJ2-3; 9 positions agree with TRBD2. CDR1 is SEHNR, CDR2 FQNEAQ, per germline (reference sequence). The CDR3 contains 15 residues. Germline trimming cut 7 bases from V and 4 bases from J; bases unmatched to any gene: 9. The CDR3 nucleotides are TGTGCCAGCATATCAGGGGCGGGAGGGCCAGATACGCAGTATTTT. Translation: CASISGAGGPDTQYF.

The V gene is TRBV28, the J gene TRBJ2-4, with D possibly being TRBD2 (5 bases). The CDR3 is 13 residues long. V shed 4 bases and J shed 9 bases, with 13 bases lying between them. Germline CDR1 reads MDHEN; CDR2 reads SYDVKM. CDR3 region: CASSWGVKGIQYF. DNA for the CDR3: TGTGCCAGCAGTTGGGGAGTGAAGGGCATTCAGTACTTC.

Worth noting for this clone: Its ends do not fully match the called genes, so a read error is possible. The chain employs TRBV28 and TRBJ2-2; D gene unclear. Germline assignment: CDR1 MDHEN and CDR2 SYDVKM. CDR3 length equals 13 residues. The CDR3 DNA reads as TGTGCCAACAGTGCGCCGTCCACCGGGGAGCTGTTTTTT. Translating gives CANSAPSTGELFF.

Here the CDR3 reads CASSRTQGDEQFF. The CDR3 DNA reads as TGTGCCAGCAGTCGGACACAGGGCGATGAGCAGTTCTTC. This rearrangement joins TRBV6-6 to TRBJ2-1; a possible D gene is TRBD1 (6 bases). V shed 5 bases and J shed 8 bases, with 13 bases lying between them. CDR1 and CDR2 from the germline V gene are MNHNY and SVGAGI (reference sequence). CDR3 length: 13 amino acids.